A selection of T cell receptor beta chains follows, all from one sample in a study of CD8 T cells in ankylosing spondylitis. TCRdb re-derived calls from the 5' RACE reads in MiXCR, one entry per CDR3 protein. The data contain under 300,000 distinct CDR3 sequences, approximately 20% of them singletons. Sequenced sample: blood, either unsorted or a sorted T cell fraction (not recorded which). These receptors were taken from a male donor with ankylosing spondylitis or in good health (not recorded which). Both conserved end residues are part of each CDR3. Fields, in order: D gene, J gene, V gene, clone size, CDR3 DNA, CDR3 protein. D genes are given only for firm matches. The size entry is marked missing in some rows and otherwise reads once, few, many or a size class.

d_call: .; j_call: TRBJ2-7; v_call: TRBV4-1; clone_size: .; cdr3_nt: TGCGCCAGCAGCCAAGGATTCACCTACGAGCAGTACTTC; cdr3_aa: CASSQGFTYEQYF
d_call: .; j_call: TRBJ2-7; v_call: TRBV20-1; clone_size: .; cdr3_nt: TGCAGTGCTAGAGAAGGGATATACACCTACGAGCAGTACTTC; cdr3_aa: CSAREGIYTYEQYF
d_call: .; j_call: TRBJ2-1; v_call: TRBV28; clone_size: .; cdr3_nt: TGTGCCAGCAGTTTAGGCTCTCAGGGGTTCGGGAGGGAGCAGTTCTTC; cdr3_aa: CASSLGSQGFGREQFF
d_call: .; j_call: TRBJ2-7; v_call: TRBV5-1; clone_size: few; cdr3_nt: TGCGCCAGCAGCTCTGGGACTTCTTTGGGGGAGCAGTACTTC; cdr3_aa: CASSSGTSLGEQYF
d_call: .; j_call: TRBJ2-5; v_call: TRBV10-3; clone_size: .; cdr3_nt: TGTGCCATCTCCCACCCACAGGGAGACCAAGAGACCCAGTACTTC; cdr3_aa: CAISHPQGDQETQYF
d_call: .; j_call: TRBJ2-2; v_call: TRBV29-1; clone_size: many; cdr3_nt: TGCAGCGTTGACCCAGGGAGCGGGTCAGGCACCGGGGAGCTGTTTTTT; cdr3_aa: CSVDPGSGSGTGELFF
d_call: TRBD2; j_call: TRBJ2-7; v_call: TRBV7-9; clone_size: .; cdr3_nt: TGTGCCAGCAGTTCCGGGACTATCTTCTACGAGCAGTACTTC; cdr3_aa: CASSSGTIFYEQYF
d_call: .; j_call: TRBJ2-5; v_call: TRBV28; clone_size: .; cdr3_nt: TGTGCCAGCAGTTTATCAATGGGCGAGACCCAGTACTTC; cdr3_aa: CASSLSMGETQYF
d_call: .; j_call: TRBJ1-1; v_call: TRBV4-1; clone_size: .; cdr3_nt: TGCGCCAGCAGCCAAGATTCCAGGGTAGGAACTGAAGCTTTCTTT; cdr3_aa: CASSQDSRVGTEAFF
d_call: .; j_call: TRBJ2-7; v_call: TRBV12-3/TRBV12-4; clone_size: few; cdr3_nt: TGTGCCAGCAGCGTCGGAGCCTACGAGCAGTACTTC; cdr3_aa: CASSVGAYEQYF
d_call: .; j_call: TRBJ2-3; v_call: TRBV12-3/TRBV12-4; clone_size: few; cdr3_nt: TGTGCCAGCCGATTGGCGGGAAGTGCGGATACGCAGTATTTT; cdr3_aa: CASRLAGSADTQYF
d_call: TRBD2; j_call: TRBJ2-7; v_call: TRBV7-2; clone_size: few; cdr3_nt: TGTGCCAGCAGCTTAGGAATAGCGGGAGTTGCCTACGAGCAGTACTTC; cdr3_aa: CASSLGIAGVAYEQYF
d_call: .; j_call: TRBJ1-5; v_call: TRBV27; clone_size: .; cdr3_nt: TGTGCCAGCAGTTTAATTCAGGGCAATCAGCCCCAGCATTTT; cdr3_aa: CASSLIQGNQPQHF
d_call: TRBD1; j_call: TRBJ2-7; v_call: TRBV12-3/TRBV12-4; clone_size: .; cdr3_nt: TGTGCCAGCACTTCGTCCTCCAGGACAGGGGCCTACGAGCAGTACTTC; cdr3_aa: CASTSSSRTGAYEQYF
d_call: .; j_call: TRBJ1-1; v_call: TRBV12-3/TRBV12-4; clone_size: few; cdr3_nt: TGTGCCAGCAGTCCCCCACATGGGGGGCCCCTGGCCCCTGAAGCTTTCTTT; cdr3_aa: CASSPPHGGPLAPEAFF
d_call: .; j_call: TRBJ2-7; v_call: TRBV28; clone_size: many; cdr3_nt: TGTGCCAGCCGCGACCCGAACGCCGACGAGCAGTACTTC; cdr3_aa: CASRDPNADEQYF
d_call: .; j_call: TRBJ2-5; v_call: TRBV7-9; clone_size: few; cdr3_nt: TGTGCCAGCAGCCAGAGCGGAACTCAAGAGACCCAGTACTTC; cdr3_aa: CASSQSGTQETQYF
d_call: .; j_call: TRBJ1-4; v_call: TRBV12-3/TRBV12-4; clone_size: few; cdr3_nt: TGTGCCAGCAGTCCCAACGGGGCCGCTAATGAAAAACTGTTTTTT; cdr3_aa: CASSPNGAANEKLFF
d_call: TRBD1; j_call: TRBJ2-1; v_call: TRBV27; clone_size: .; cdr3_nt: TGTGCCAGCAGAATAAGCCGGACAGGGAGGAACAATGAGCAGTTCTTC; cdr3_aa: CASRISRTGRNNEQFF
d_call: TRBD2; j_call: TRBJ2-1; v_call: TRBV28; clone_size: few; cdr3_nt: TGTGCCAGCAGTTTTGGGGGGGGAGCGATATCCTACAATGAGCAGTTCTTC; cdr3_aa: CASSFGGGAISYNEQFF
d_call: .; j_call: TRBJ2-7; v_call: TRBV5-1; clone_size: .; cdr3_nt: TGCGCCAGCAGCTTGTTTCAGGGGGGGGACTACGAGCAGTACTTC; cdr3_aa: CASSLFQGGDYEQYF
d_call: TRBD1; j_call: TRBJ2-7; v_call: TRBV5-1; clone_size: .; cdr3_nt: TGCGCCAGCAGAGAAAGGACAGGTGCGTTCTACGAGCAGTACTTC; cdr3_aa: CASRERTGAFYEQYF